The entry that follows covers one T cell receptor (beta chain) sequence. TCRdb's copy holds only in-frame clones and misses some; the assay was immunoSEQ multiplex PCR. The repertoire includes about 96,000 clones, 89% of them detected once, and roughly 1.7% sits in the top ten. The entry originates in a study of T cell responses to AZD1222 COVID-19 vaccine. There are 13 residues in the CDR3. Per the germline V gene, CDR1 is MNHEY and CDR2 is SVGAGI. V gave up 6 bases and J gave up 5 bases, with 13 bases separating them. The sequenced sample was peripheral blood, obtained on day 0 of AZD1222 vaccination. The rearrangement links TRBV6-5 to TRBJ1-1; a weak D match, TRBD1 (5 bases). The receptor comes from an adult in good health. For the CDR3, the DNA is TGTGCCAGCAGGCAGGGTAAGTGGACTGAAGCTTTCTTT. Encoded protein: CASRQGKWTEAFF.